The T cell receptor (beta chain) described here comes from a study of shared clonotypes between healthy human individuals. In the study overall: The study used three CD4 naive, three CD4 memory, two CD8 naive and one CD8 memory plate per donor. The study, taken as a whole, reports: Relative to their counterparts shared across all four donors, non-shared clonotypes exhibited diminished generation probabilities.

On this clone itself: What it recognizes is unknown.

Clones were read by immunoSEQ multiplex PCR, and TCRdb kept only the in-frame ones, dropping some. The table includes around 1.6 million clones, around 98% detected once. Unmatched junction bases numbered 4, after V lost 0 bases and J lost 6 bases. The CDR3 spans 14 residues. In germline, CDR1 is SGHRS, CDR2 YFSETQ. Sequenced: naive CD4+ T cells sorted from blood. Stated subset: CD45RA+ positively selected. The rearrangement uses TRBV5-1 and TRBJ2-3; 7 bases line up with TRBD2. The TCR originated in a man aged 25 to 40 in good health. DNA for the CDR3: TGCGCCAGCAGCTTGGGCGGGAGTGGCGATACGCAGTATTTT. Its protein product is CASSLGGSGDTQYF.